Listed below are T cell receptor beta chains from one sample, sequenced in a study of shared clonotypes between healthy human individuals. TCRdb keeps only in-frame clones here, not all; method: immunoSEQ multiplex PCR. The sample has 2 million to 2.5 million clones, roughly 92% seen once. Sequencing used naive CD4+ T cells from PBMCs. Receptors were obtained from a man in his late teens or twenties in good health. Some clones in this sample may be carry-over from other donors' samples. CDR3s include the opening cysteine and the closing phenylalanine or tryptophan. Fields, in order: CDR3 protein, CDR3 DNA, J gene, D gene, V gene, clone size. D genes are given only for firm matches. Rows give clone size only sometimes, using once, few, many, or a class for an expanded clone.

CDR3aa: CASSEPLVSSGNTIYF
CDR3nt: TGTGCCAGCAGTGAACCCCTGGTCAGCTCTGGAAACACCATATATTTT
j_gene: TRBJ1-3
d_gene: NA
v_gene: TRBV6-1
abundance: once

CDR3aa: CSVETASSYEQYF
CDR3nt: TGCAGCGTTGAGACAGCGAGCTCCTACGAGCAGTACTTC
j_gene: TRBJ2-7
d_gene: NA
v_gene: TRBV29-1
abundance: NA

CDR3aa: CASSLAAVAGVNEQFF
CDR3nt: TGCGCCAGCAGCTTGGCCGCGGTAGCGGGGGTCAATGAGCAGTTCTTC
j_gene: TRBJ2-1
d_gene: TRBD2
v_gene: TRBV5-1
abundance: NA

CDR3aa: CASSFVGGTNEKLFF
CDR3nt: TGCGCCAGCAGCTTCGTGGGGGGGACTAATGAAAAACTGTTTTTT
j_gene: TRBJ1-4
d_gene: NA
v_gene: TRBV5-1
abundance: NA

CDR3aa: CASSFRIAGGGETQYF
CDR3nt: TGCGCCAGCAGCTTTAGAATAGCGGGAGGGGGAGAGACCCAGTACTTC
j_gene: TRBJ2-5
d_gene: TRBD2
v_gene: TRBV5-1
abundance: NA

CDR3aa: CASRARLAGHYEQYF
CDR3nt: TGTGCCAGCAGAGCTCGGCTAGCGGGGCACTACGAGCAGTACTTC
j_gene: TRBJ2-7
d_gene: TRBD2
v_gene: TRBV27
abundance: NA

CDR3aa: CASSFSGALLSTDTQYF
CDR3nt: TGTGCCAGCAGCTTTTCGGGAGCCCTTCTAAGCACAGATACGCAGTATTTT
j_gene: TRBJ2-3
d_gene: NA
v_gene: TRBV7-8
abundance: NA

CDR3aa: CASTELAGGPRWGNEQFF
CDR3nt: TGTGCCAGCACCGAACTAGCGGGAGGGCCGAGGTGGGGGAATGAGCAGTTCTTC
j_gene: TRBJ2-1
d_gene: TRBD2
v_gene: TRBV27
abundance: once

CDR3aa: CASSTGTGENTEAFF
CDR3nt: TGCGCCAGCAGCACCGGGACAGGCGAGAACACTGAAGCTTTCTTT
j_gene: TRBJ1-1
d_gene: TRBD1
v_gene: TRBV5-1
abundance: NA

CDR3aa: CASSLEPGPTQYF
CDR3nt: TGTGCCAGCAGTTTAGAGCCGGGACCCACCCAGTACTTC
j_gene: TRBJ2-7
d_gene: NA
v_gene: TRBV7-3
abundance: once

CDR3aa: CASSLGGSGLEQYF
CDR3nt: TGTGCCAGCAGCTTGGGGGGCTCAGGTCTCGAGCAGTACTTC
j_gene: TRBJ2-7
d_gene: NA
v_gene: TRBV7-9
abundance: once

CDR3aa: CASSFQGFQETQYF
CDR3nt: TGCGCCAGCAGCTTCCAGGGTTTTCAAGAGACCCAGTACTTC
j_gene: TRBJ2-5
d_gene: NA
v_gene: TRBV5-1
abundance: NA

CDR3aa: CAWTGGGGNEKLFF
CDR3nt: TGTGCCTGGACTGGGGGAGGAGGTAATGAAAAACTGTTTTTT
j_gene: TRBJ1-4
d_gene: NA
v_gene: TRBV30
abundance: NA

CDR3aa: CASSFAGTGGYEQYF
CDR3nt: TGCGCCAGCAGCTTCGCCGGGACAGGCGGTTACGAGCAGTACTTC
j_gene: TRBJ2-7
d_gene: TRBD1
v_gene: TRBV5-1
abundance: once

CDR3aa: CSVEGGSETQYF
CDR3nt: TGCAGCGTTGAGGGGGGCTCGGAGACCCAGTACTTC
j_gene: TRBJ2-5
d_gene: NA
v_gene: TRBV29-1
abundance: NA

CDR3aa: CASSLGLAYNEQFF
CDR3nt: TGTGCCAGCAGCTTGGGACTAGCTTACAATGAGCAGTTCTTC
j_gene: TRBJ2-1
d_gene: TRBD2
v_gene: TRBV5-8
abundance: NA

CDR3aa: CASSQDPNYNEQFF
CDR3nt: TGCGCCAGCAGCCAAGATCCCAACTACAATGAGCAGTTCTTC
j_gene: TRBJ2-1
d_gene: NA
v_gene: TRBV4-1
abundance: once

CDR3aa: CASSLPGQGWDGYTF
CDR3nt: TGTGCCAGCAGCCTCCCGGGACAGGGTTGGGATGGCTACACCTTC
j_gene: TRBJ1-2
d_gene: TRBD1
v_gene: TRBV27
abundance: NA

CDR3aa: CASSLALAGVSEQFF
CDR3nt: TGTGCCAGCAGCTTAGCTTTAGCGGGAGTAAGTGAGCAGTTCTTC
j_gene: TRBJ2-1
d_gene: TRBD2
v_gene: TRBV7-9
abundance: NA

CDR3aa: CASSDSGGRADRDTQYF
CDR3nt: TGTGCCAGCAGTGATTCAGGCGGGAGGGCCGATAGAGATACGCAGTATTTT
j_gene: TRBJ2-3
d_gene: TRBD2
v_gene: TRBV25-1
abundance: NA

CDR3aa: CASASRGSNQPQHF
CDR3nt: TGTGCCAGCGCTTCGAGGGGTAGCAATCAGCCCCAGCATTTT
j_gene: TRBJ1-5
d_gene: NA
v_gene: TRBV6-5
abundance: once

CDR3aa: CSVVTGVSAFF
CDR3nt: TGCAGCGTGGTAACAGGGGTGAGCGCTTTCTTT
j_gene: TRBJ1-1
d_gene: TRBD1
v_gene: TRBV29-1
abundance: NA

CDR3aa: CASSFSGEKTQYF
CDR3nt: TGTGCCAGCAGCTTCTCCGGGGAGAAGACCCAGTACTTC
j_gene: TRBJ2-5
d_gene: NA
v_gene: TRBV7-2
abundance: NA

CDR3aa: CASSWTGTGQSVSSGYTF
CDR3nt: TGCGCCAGCAGCTGGACCGGGACAGGGCAATCTGTGTCCTCTGGCTACACCTTC
j_gene: TRBJ1-2
d_gene: TRBD1
v_gene: TRBV5-1
abundance: NA

CDR3aa: CASSIGAGHTYNEQFF
CDR3nt: TGTGCCAGTAGTATAGGGGCGGGACATACCTACAATGAGCAGTTCTTC
j_gene: TRBJ2-1
d_gene: NA
v_gene: TRBV19
abundance: NA

CDR3aa: CSSRGPNEKLFF
CDR3nt: TGCAGTTCCAGGGGCCCGAATGAAAAACTGTTTTTT
j_gene: TRBJ1-4
d_gene: NA
v_gene: TRBV29-1
abundance: once

CDR3aa: CASSFEETQYF
CDR3nt: TGTGCCAGCAGTTTTGAAGAGACCCAGTACTTC
j_gene: TRBJ2-5
d_gene: NA
v_gene: TRBV28
abundance: few

CDR3aa: CASSVLGGAEAFF
CDR3nt: TGTGCCAGCAGTGTGCTGGGTGGCGCTGAAGCTTTCTTT
j_gene: TRBJ1-1
d_gene: NA
v_gene: TRBV2
abundance: NA

CDR3aa: CASSGNRRTAFF
CDR3nt: TGTGCCAGTAGTGGAAACAGGAGGACAGCTTTCTTT
j_gene: TRBJ1-1
d_gene: NA
v_gene: TRBV19
abundance: NA

CDR3aa: CASRGGSYGYTF
CDR3nt: TGTGCCAGCAGGGGGGGATCCTATGGCTACACCTTC
j_gene: TRBJ1-2
d_gene: NA
v_gene: TRBV25-1
abundance: few

CDR3aa: CASSPLMLAGGDNEQFF
CDR3nt: TGTGCCAGCTCACCGTTAATGCTAGCGGGAGGTGATAATGAGCAGTTCTTC
j_gene: TRBJ2-1
d_gene: TRBD2
v_gene: TRBV18
abundance: once

CDR3aa: CSVQSQGNEQFF
CDR3nt: TGCAGCGTTCAATCACAGGGTAATGAGCAGTTCTTC
j_gene: TRBJ2-1
d_gene: NA
v_gene: TRBV29-1
abundance: NA

CDR3aa: CASSQADRGDGYTF
CDR3nt: TGCGCCAGCAGCCAGGCGGACAGGGGAGATGGCTACACCTTC
j_gene: TRBJ1-2
d_gene: TRBD1
v_gene: TRBV4-1
abundance: NA

CDR3aa: CAWSVLYRGDQYF
CDR3nt: TGTGCCTGGAGTGTACTGTACAGGGGCGACCAGTACTTC
j_gene: TRBJ2-5
d_gene: TRBD1
v_gene: TRBV30
abundance: NA

CDR3aa: CASRPRDFTYEQYF
CDR3nt: TGTGCCAGTAGACCCCGGGACTTCACCTACGAGCAGTACTTC
j_gene: TRBJ2-7
d_gene: NA
v_gene: TRBV19
abundance: NA

CDR3aa: CASSLPGREAALDEQFF
CDR3nt: TGCGCCAGCAGCCTTCCTGGGAGGGAGGCCGCCTTGGATGAGCAGTTCTTC
j_gene: TRBJ2-1
d_gene: TRBD2
v_gene: TRBV4-1
abundance: once

CDR3aa: CASSEGGQSLETQYF
CDR3nt: TGTGCCAGCAGTGAAGGGGGGCAGTCTCTGGAGACCCAGTACTTC
j_gene: TRBJ2-5
d_gene: NA
v_gene: TRBV6-1
abundance: few

CDR3aa: CASSLRGNTEAFF
CDR3nt: TGTGCCAGCAGCTTAAGGGGGAACACTGAAGCTTTCTTT
j_gene: TRBJ1-1
d_gene: NA
v_gene: TRBV7-3
abundance: NA

CDR3aa: CASRPVGSGGEEDTQYF
CDR3nt: TGTGCCAGTAGGCCCGTTGGTTCAGGGGGAGAAGAAGATACGCAGTATTTT
j_gene: TRBJ2-3
d_gene: TRBD1
v_gene: TRBV19
abundance: NA

CDR3aa: CASSYSRDSYSYEQYF
CDR3nt: TGTGCCAGCAGTTACTCGAGGGACAGCTACTCCTACGAGCAGTACTTC
j_gene: TRBJ2-7
d_gene: TRBD1
v_gene: TRBV6-5
abundance: once

CDR3aa: CATSPRRPPGNQPQHF
CDR3nt: TGTGCCACCAGCCCCCGGCGGCCACCCGGCAATCAGCCCCAGCATTTT
j_gene: TRBJ1-5
d_gene: NA
v_gene: TRBV15
abundance: NA

CDR3aa: CASSPRGGDYGYTF
CDR3nt: TGTGCCAGCAGCCCTAGGGGAGGGGACTATGGCTACACCTTC
j_gene: TRBJ1-2
d_gene: NA
v_gene: TRBV5-4
abundance: once